Listed below are T cell receptor beta chains from one sample, sequenced in a study of cytomegalovirus exposure and HLA in healthy donors. This table comes from immunoSEQ multiplex PCR, and its TCRdb copy is limited to in-frame clones, with some not included. The sample has approximately 190,000 clones; around 78% are singletons. Sequencing used PBMCs. The receptors were sampled from a woman aged 25-40 years in good health and CMV-seropositive. CDR3s include the opening cysteine and the closing phenylalanine or tryptophan. D genes are given only for firm matches. The size entry is marked missing in some rows and otherwise reads once, few, many or a size class.

clone_size	d_call	v_call	j_call	cdr3_nt	cdr3_aa
few	.	TRBV2	TRBJ2-1	TGTGCCAGCAGTGTGTTTTGGGAGGGGGACTCCTACAATGAGCAGTTCTTC	CASSVFWEGDSYNEQFF
.	.	TRBV4-2	TRBJ1-5	TGTGCCAGCAGCCAAGAAGGACAATCCAATCAGCCCCAGCATTTT	CASSQEGQSNQPQHF
.	.	TRBV2	TRBJ1-4	TGTGCCAGCAGGAATCAAGGGACATCTGAAAAACTGTTTTTT	CASRNQGTSEKLFF
.	.	TRBV11-2	TRBJ1-2	TGTGCCAGCAGCCCCTACTACGGAGGGGACTATGGCTACACCTTC	CASSPYYGGDYGYTF
.	.	TRBV19	TRBJ1-3	TGTGCCAGTAGCGACAGCCAGGGAAACACCATATATTTT	CASSDSQGNTIYF
.	.	TRBV14	TRBJ2-1	TGTGCCAGCGCCGGCTACAATGAGCAGTTCTTC	CASAGYNEQFF
.	TRBD1	TRBV5-1	TRBJ1-3	TGCGCCAGCAGCTTGACCACAGGGGCCGGAAACACCATATATTTT	CASSLTTGAGNTIYF
.	.	TRBV6-4	TRBJ2-2	TGTGCCAGCAGTGAGAAGGGAGGGAACACCGGGGAGCTGTTTTTT	CASSEKGGNTGELFF
.	.	TRBV20-1	TRBJ2-7	TGCAGTGTCCTCTGGGGCGGGCAGTACTTC	CSVLWGGQYF
.	TRBD1	TRBV5-1	TRBJ2-3	TGCGCCAGCAGCTTTCGAGGCAGGGGGTCCACAGATACGCAGTATTTT	CASSFRGRGSTDTQYF
.	.	TRBV20-1	TRBJ2-7	TGCAGTGACATACCCCCCTACGAGCAGTACTTC	CSDIPPYEQYF
.	.	TRBV4-1	TRBJ1-5	TGCGCCAGCAGCCAAGGCTGGCTTCTTCTTAGCAATCAGCCCCAGCATTTT	CASSQGWLLLSNQPQHF
.	.	TRBV21-1	TRBJ1-3	TGTGCCAGCACCAGGGAGGGCCGGAGGAATGGAAACACCATATATTTT	CASTREGRRNGNTIYF
.	.	TRBV9	TRBJ1-2	TGTGCCAGCAGCGTAGAAAGTGGGTACAGCGGCAGTTATGGCTACACCTTC	CASSVESGYSGSYGYTF
few	.	TRBV4-1	TRBJ1-6	TGCGCCAGCAGCCAAGCGGGATACTATAATTCACCCCTCCACTTT	CASSQAGYYNSPLHF
.	TRBD1	TRBV4-1	TRBJ1-5	TGCGCCAGCAGCCAAGAAGGGGGCTCTAATCAGCCCCAGCATTTT	CASSQEGGSNQPQHF
.	.	TRBV6-6	TRBJ2-7	TGTGCCAGCAGTTACGCCAGGGTCGACGAGCAGTACTTC	CASSYARVDEQYF
.	.	TRBV5-5	TRBJ2-7	TGTGCCAGCAGCAACTTAGTATCCCAATACGAGCAGTACTTC	CASSNLVSQYEQYF
few	.	TRBV29-1	TRBJ1-1	TGCAGCGTTGAGGAGGGGAACACTGAAGCTTTCTTT	CSVEEGNTEAFF
.	TRBD2	TRBV9	TRBJ2-3	TGTGCCAGCAGCGTAGGGGCGGGGGGGCCGACAGATACGCAGTATTTT	CASSVGAGGPTDTQYF
.	.	TRBV6-1	TRBJ2-5	TGTGCCAGCGCATCAAGGGACTACCAAGAGACCCAGTACTTC	CASASRDYQETQYF
.	.	TRBV4-1	TRBJ2-5	TGCGCCAGCAGCCAAGACGATAGACAAGAGACCCAGTACTTC	CASSQDDRQETQYF
.	.	TRBV6-5	TRBJ2-3	TGTGCCAGCAGTTACAATGGAGGCACAGATACGCAGTATTTT	CASSYNGGTDTQYF
few	TRBD1	TRBV6-1	TRBJ1-6	TGTGCCAGCAGTGAGGCAGGGGGTGGTTCACCCCTCCACTTT	CASSEAGGGSPLHF
.	TRBD1	TRBV7-9	TRBJ1-4	TGTGCCAGCAGCCCACAGGGGACTAATGAAAAACTGTTTTTT	CASSPQGTNEKLFF
.	TRBD2	TRBV6-5	TRBJ2-1	TGTGCCAGCAGCCGGGGACTAGCGGGGTACAATGAGCAGTTCTTC	CASSRGLAGYNEQFF
.	TRBD2	TRBV30	TRBJ2-3	TGTGCCTGGAGTGGTGGGACTAGCGGGGGAGATACGCAGTATTTT	CAWSGGTSGGDTQYF
.	TRBD2	TRBV4-1	TRBJ2-5	TGCGCCAGCAGCCCCCCCGGGGGGTCAGGAAGAGAGACCCAGTACTTC	CASSPPGGSGRETQYF
.	TRBD2	TRBV10-3	TRBJ2-1	TGTGCCATCAGTGAGTCCGGTGCGGGAGGTACCAATGAGCAGTTCTTC	CAISESGAGGTNEQFF
.	.	TRBV30	TRBJ2-1	TGTGCCTGGGGACACCCTAGCTCCTACAATGAGCAGTTCTTC	CAWGHPSSYNEQFF